Sequencing of this TCR beta chain was carried out in a study of CD8 T cells in ankylosing spondylitis. Many counts were recorded for this clonotype. Its antigen remains unidentified. TCRdb independently ran MiXCR on the 5' RACE reads; one entry per CDR3 protein. The profile shows 500,000 to 650,000 distinct CDR3 sequences, roughly 5.3% of them singletons. CDR1 DFQATT and CDR2 SNEGSKA come from the germline V gene (reference sequence). Unmatched junction bases numbered 5, after V lost 0 bases and J lost 6 bases. The CDR3 contains 14 residues. Study-wide findings and caveats: A TCR beta motif of 8 or 9 highly homologous variants appeared characteristic of ankylosing spondylitis blood.

Sequencing input: blood, either unsorted or a sorted T cell fraction (not recorded which). J is TRBJ2-3 and V is TRBV20-1; 8 nucleotides agree with TRBD2. This TCR came from a male donor with ankylosing spondylitis. In nucleotides, the CDR3 is TGCAGTGCTAGAGATCCGATAGCGGGGGATACGCAGTATTTT. It translates to CSARDPIAGDTQYF.